This T cell receptor beta chain was recorded in a study of T cell repertoires in cytomegalovirus infection. Study overall: The authors used CMV epitopes that were HLA-C-restricted (recently identified) and HLA-B-restricted (well studied). Public TCR beta signatures were indicative of both CMV infection and a matching HLA type.

TCRdb called the reads again in MiXCR, with one record for every CDR3 protein. The repertoire holds 110,000 or so distinct CDR3 sequences, with under 35% as singletons. About this clonotype itself: The antigen remains undetermined.

Notes on the study in general: Cumulative public TCR beta family frequency identified carriers of CMV plus the relevant HLA. The ex vivo response was dominated by HLA-C-restricted CMV-specific TCR beta clonotypes.

This CDR3 has 14 residues. The germline V gene encodes CDR1 MNHGY and CDR2 SAAAGT. The V and J ends lost 7 bases and 3 bases respectively, with 15 bases between them. The material sequenced was CD8+ T cells from cultured PBMCs, taken from culture after CMV antigen stimulation. The J gene is TRBJ1-1, the V gene TRBV6-8, with D maybe TRBD1 (5 bases). The source of this sequence is a human donor in good health (CMV status not recorded). Some clones in this sample may be carry-over from other donors' samples. CDR3 bases: TGTGCCAGCATGACCGGGGGGGGGGACACTGAAGCTTTCTTT. Translated: CASMTGGGDTEAFF.